Here is one T cell receptor beta chain with its context. What it binds is unknown. This record belongs to a study of beta chain features in type 1 diabetes. Study results and caveats: Lower insertion and higher deletion counts appeared at VDJ junctions in type 1 diabetes patients.

Sequencing targeted expressed TCRB transcripts, as all isolated RNA had been reverse transcribed. Assay used: immunoSEQ multiplex PCR; TCRdb lists only in-frame clones, some missing. This sample has hundreds of thousands of clones; approximately 14% occur once, and the top ten carry around 0.039%. This CDR3 contains 13 residues. In germline, CDR1 is SQVTM, CDR2 ANQGSEA. Between the trimmed V and J ends, which lost 5 bases and 5 bases, there was a span of 15 bases. The sequenced material came from naive CD4+ T cells from blood. The sequence was collected from a man younger than 45 in good health. V usage is TRBV29-1 and J usage is TRBJ2-5, with D maybe TRBD1 (5 bases). The CDR3 region has the DNA TGCAGCGTTCGAACCGGCAGGGCGGAGACCCAGTACTTC. Translated, it gives CSVRTGRAETQYF.